This T cell receptor beta chain was sequenced in a study of blood T cell repertoires in COVID-19. As for the study in general: Acute and convalescent COVID-19 samples came from the United States, Italy and Spain. PBMCs, B-cell-depleted T cells, or T cells provided the cDNA or gDNA that made up the material.

Per the study methods: Amplification with reference gene primers provided the estimates of nucleated cell counts. TCRdb keeps only in-frame clones here, not all; method: immunoSEQ multiplex PCR. D and trimming come from the DNA, and the V and J calls and clone size come from that table. Of tens of thousands of clones detected, 90% to 95% appear once; the ten largest clones hold 6.5% to 9.5%. From germline, CDR1 is LNHDA and CDR2 SQIVND (reference sequence). The ends were cut back, 4 bases at V and 4 bases at J, with 8 bases in the middle. The CDR3 extends over 13 amino acids. V and J are TRBV19 and TRBJ2-1; tentatively, D is TRBD1 (6 bases). The clonotype was recovered from a human donor in a cohort sampled during active COVID-19. Material for sequencing was peripheral blood. The CDR3 here is CASSRQVYNEQFF. DNA of the CDR3: TGTGCCAGTAGTAGACAGGTTTACAATGAGCAGTTCTTC.